Below are 22 T cell receptor beta chains sequenced from a single sample in a study of blood T cell repertoires in COVID-19. Generated by immunoSEQ multiplex PCR, the TCRdb table keeps only in-frame clones and is missing some. Among roughly 34,000 clones listed, 75% were seen once. Sequenced sample: peripheral blood. These receptors came from an elderly man with active or convalescent COVID-19.

This clone has a handful of counts. The chain employs TRBV24-1 and TRBJ2-7, with TRBD1 matching over 7 bases. V lost 9 bases and J lost 4; bases outside the gene matches: 8. There are 13 residues in the CDR3. Per the germline V gene, CDR1 is KGHDR and CDR2 is SFDVKD. CDR3 protein: CATGQGVGYEQYF. In nucleotides, the CDR3 is TGTGCCACCGGCCAGGGGGTTGGGTACGAGCAGTACTTC.

The chain is built from TRBV19 and TRBJ2-6; 7 positions match TRBD1. The V and J ends lost 4 bases and 2 bases, in that order; junction bases with no gene match: 2. The CDR3 contains 15 residues. Germline V gives CDR1 LNHDA, CDR2 SQIVND (reference sequence). This chain's CDR3 is CASSTTGAGANVLTF. Here the CDR3 DNA reads TGTGCCAGTAGTACAACAGGGGCTGGGGCCAACGTCCTGACTTTC.

This clone was seen just once. V usage is TRBV5-1 and J usage is TRBJ2-5; tentatively, D is TRBD2 (6 bases). Deletions cut 5 bases from V and 3 bases from J, with 14 bases between. This CDR3 contains 14 residues. Looked up from germline, CDR1 is SGHRS and CDR2 is YFSETQ. The CDR3 loop reads CASRSTSAEETQYF. The CDR3 DNA sequence: TGCGCCAGCAGGTCGACTAGTGCCGAAGAGACCCAGTACTTC.

This clone has a handful of counts. The chain combines TRBV28 with TRBJ1-2, with 11 nucleotides matching TRBD1. V lost 6 bases and J lost 0; bases outside the gene matches: 3. CDR1 and CDR2 from the germline V gene are MDHEN and SYDVKM. The CDR3 consists of 15 residues. CDR3 protein: CASRGQGGSNYGYTF. CDR3 DNA sequence: TGTGCCAGCAGGGGACAGGGGGGTTCTAACTATGGCTACACCTTC.

The rearrangement joins TRBV7-2 to TRBJ1-3; D gene uncertain. The germline V gene encodes CDR1 SGHTA and CDR2 FQGNSA. Trimming stripped 5 bases from V and 11 bases from J, with 19 bases between. This CDR3 comprises 14 residues. CDR3 amino acids: CASSPGSREGSIYF. The CDR3 region has the DNA TGTGCCAGCAGCCCCGGCTCGAGGGAAGGATCCATATATTTT.

V is TRBV11-3 and J is TRBJ2-7, with 9 bases fitting TRBD1. Trimming at V came to 1 base and at J to 10 bases, leaving 14 bases not matched to a gene. CDR1 is SGHNT, CDR2 YENEEA, per germline. CDR3 length: 16 residues. The CDR3 here is CASSLVSGTGYRSQYF. In DNA form, the CDR3 reads TGTGCCAGCAGCTTAGTAAGCGGGACAGGGTATAGAAGCCAGTACTTC.

There are a few counts of this clone. J is TRBJ2-7 and V is TRBV18, with 14 positions matching TRBD2. The J segment lost 6 bases and the V segment lost 0 bases, leaving 4 bases of the junction unmatched. The CDR3 has 16 residues. From germline, CDR1 is KGHSH and CDR2 LQKENI. In nucleotides, the CDR3 is TGTGCCAGCTCACCACCGGGACTAGCGGGAGAATCCGAGCAGTACTTC. Encoded protein: CASSPPGLAGESEQYF. Full variable domain (missing parts from reference TRBV18 and TRBJ2-7): NAGVMQNPRHLVRRRGQEARLRCSPMKGHSHVYWYRQLPEEGLKFMVYLQKENIIDESGMPKERFSAEFPKEGPSILRIQQVVRGDSAAYFCASSPPGLAGESEQYFGPGTRLTVT.

This chain uses TRBV28 with TRBJ2-6; D might be TRBD2 (5 bases). With 3 bases removed from V and 3 bases from J, the gap between germline ends came to 9 bases. The CDR3 spans 15 residues. Germline V lookup: CDR1 MDHEN, CDR2 SYDVKM. For the CDR3, the DNA is TGTGCCAGCAGTTTCGGGATTCGTGGGGCCAACGTCCTGACTTTC. This sequence encodes CASSFGIRGANVLTF. Full variable domain (remainder filled in from reference TRBV28 and TRBJ2-6): DVKVTQSSRYLVKRTGEKVFLECVQDMDHENMFWYRQDPGLGLRLIYFSYDVKMKEKGDIPEGYSVSREKKERFSLILESASTNQTSMYLCASSFGIRGANVLTFGAGSRLTVL.

This sequence joins TRBV27 and TRBJ2-5; 10 nucleotides align to TRBD2. Germline assignment: CDR1 MNHEY and CDR2 SMNVEV (reference sequence). This CDR3 has 16 amino acids. Trimming removed 5 bases from V and 7 bases from J; junction bases left unmatched: 13. In DNA form, the CDR3 reads TGTGCCAGCAGTCCGCGACTAGCGGGCCCCACGGGGACCCAGTACTTC. This translates into CASSPRLAGPTGTQYF.

The V call is TRBV4-3, the J call TRBJ2-5; possibly TRBD2 for D (5 bases). Trimming cost V 0 bases and J 7 bases, with 12 bases left between them. Looked up from germline, CDR1 is LGHNA and CDR2 is YSLEER. This CDR3 has 14 residues. The chain's CDR3 is CASSQDWESRTQYF. CDR3 in DNA: TGCGCCAGCAGCCAAGATTGGGAGTCTCGGACCCAGTACTTC.

Written as DNA, the CDR3 is TGTGCCAGCAGTTTCCATCAGAACAGCGGGAGGCAAGATACGCAGTATTTT. Its protein is CASSFHQNSGRQDTQYF. This chain uses TRBV27 with TRBJ2-3, with 9 bases fitting TRBD2. Germline trimming cut 3 bases from V and 5 bases from J; bases unmatched to any gene: 12. The CDR3 has 17 residues. Germline values: CDR1 MNHEY, CDR2 SMNVEV (reference sequence).

This clone was recorded once. Other DNA sequences of this sample code for an identical CDR3. V usage is TRBV18 and J usage is TRBJ2-1, with 10 bases aligning to TRBD2. Losses at the gene ends were 6 bases for V and 4 bases for J; bases not matched to a gene: 3. The CDR3 runs to 14 residues. The germline CDR1 and CDR2 sequences are KGHSH and LQKENI. DNA for the CDR3: TGTGCCAGCTCCGAGACTAGCGGGTACAATGAGCAGTTCTTC. Protein sequence: CASSETSGYNEQFF.

This clone was seen once. The rearrangement links TRBV28 to TRBJ1-4; no reliable D call. The V and J ends lost 3 bases and 8 bases respectively, with 13 bases between them. CDR1 and CDR2 (germline): MDHEN, SYDVKM. This CDR3 has 14 amino acids. In nucleotides, the CDR3 is TGTGCCAGCAGTTTCTGGGGAGGAAGAGAAAAACTGTTTTTT. This translates into CASSFWGGREKLFF.

The genes are TRBV2 and TRBJ2-6; the D is unclear. The germline gives CDR1 SNHLY, CDR2 FYNNEI. Trimming stripped 7 bases from V and 3 bases from J, with 4 bases between. This CDR3 has 12 residues. The CDR3 DNA sequence: TGTGCCAGCACCCGTGGGGCCAACGTCCTGACTTTC. Encoded protein: CASTRGANVLTF. Using reference TRBV2 and TRBJ2-6 for the parts outside the CDR3, the full variable domain is EPEVTQTPSHQVTQMGQEVILRCVPISNHLYFYWYRQILGQKVEFLVSFYNNEISEKSEIFDDQFSVERPDGSNFTLKIRSTKLEDSAMYFCASTRGANVLTFGAGSRLTVL.

The J gene is TRBJ2-1, the V gene TRBV4-2; TRBD2 matches 12 bases. This CDR3 has 16 residues. Losses at the gene ends were 4 bases for V and 4 bases for J; bases not matched to a gene: 5. Germline CDR1 LGHNA, CDR2 YNFKEQ. The CDR3 reads CASSPSGLAGYNEQFF. CDR3 coding DNA: TGTGCCAGCAGCCCATCAGGACTAGCGGGATACAATGAGCAGTTCTTC.

The CDR3 region is CASSLVRWPDFEQFF. CDR3 coding DNA: TGTGCCAGCAGCTTAGTCCGCTGGCCAGACTTCGAGCAGTTCTTC. The chain has TRBV7-9 and TRBJ2-1; D is unclear. V dropped 1 base and J dropped 10 bases, with 17 bases sitting between them. CDR1 is SEHNR and CDR2 is FQNEAQ in the germline V gene (reference sequence). CDR3 length equals 15 residues. The whole variable domain, remainder taken from reference TRBV7-9 and TRBJ2-1, is DTGVSQNPRHKITKRGQNVTFRCDPISEHNRLYWYRQTLGQGPEFLTYFQNEAQLEKSRLLSDRFSAERPKGSFSTLEIQRTEQGDSAMYLCASSLVRWPDFEQFFGPGTRLTVL.

DNA of the CDR3: TGCAGCGTTGAGGAACCGGGAGCTGGAAGCTCCTACGAGCAGTACTTC. Amino acids: CSVEEPGAGSSYEQYF. The chain recombines TRBV29-1 with TRBJ2-7, with a weak D call TRBD2 (6 bases). The CDR3 runs to 16 residues. V lost 3 bases and J lost 0, with 18 bases in between. Germline V CDR1 and CDR2: SQVTM, ANQGSEA.

V and J are TRBV18 and TRBJ2-1, with 13 bases lining up with TRBD2. This CDR3 comprises 15 residues. The V gene's germline CDR1 is KGHSH and CDR2 LQKENI. With V trimmed by 4 bases and J by 9 bases, 6 bases remained unmatched. This chain's CDR3 is CASSRGLAGEVEQFF. CDR3 sequence (DNA): TGTGCCAGCTCACGCGGACTAGCGGGAGAGGTTGAGCAGTTCTTC.

This clone was seen only once. The chain combines TRBV30 with TRBJ1-5; D ambiguous. Per germline, CDR1 GTSNPN and CDR2 SVGIG (reference sequence). This CDR3 comprises 13 residues. V shed 0 bases and J shed 5 bases, with 8 bases lying between them. The chain's CDR3 is CAWSVEGDQPQHF. For the CDR3, the DNA is TGTGCCTGGAGTGTGGAGGGAGATCAGCCCCAGCATTTT.

The CDR3: CASSPSSQGQQETQYF. The DNA of the CDR3 is TGTGCCAGCAGCCCCTCGTCCCAAGGACAACAAGAGACCCAGTACTTC. This rearrangement joins TRBV3-1 (or the pseudogene TRBV3-2) to TRBJ2-5; the D gene is possibly TRBD1 (5 bases). This CDR3 has 16 residues. Germline CDR1 LGHDT, CDR2 YNNKEL (reference sequence). Trimming removed 4 bases at V and 2 bases at J, with 17 bases between.

V and J are TRBV7-9 and TRBJ2-7; tentative D call: TRBD2 (5 bases). The V gene's germline CDR1 is SEHNR and CDR2 FQNEAQ (reference sequence). The ends were cut back, 0 bases at V and 4 bases at J, with 13 bases in the middle. The CDR3 loop spans 15 amino acids. The CDR3 DNA follows: TGTGCCAGCAGCTTAGCGGGAGTGCCCCAGTACGAGCAGTACTTC. Translated, it gives CASSLAGVPQYEQYF.

V usage is TRBV5-4 and J usage is TRBJ2-7, with D possibly matching TRBD2 (6 bases). This CDR3 is 15 amino acids long. The V and J ends lost 3 bases and 3 bases respectively, with 16 bases between them. Germline values: CDR1 SGHNT, CDR2 YYREEE (reference sequence). DNA for the CDR3: TGTGCCAGCAGCTCAATTACCGGGCGGGACTACGAGCAGTACTTC. Amino acids: CASSSITGRDYEQYF.